The entry below gives a single TCR beta chain sequence along with its context. Its antigen is unknown. The data belong to a study of cytomegalovirus exposure and HLA in healthy donors. Researchers ran the PCR with 60 Vbeta and 13 Jbeta primers. The assay was immunoSEQ multiplex PCR, and TCRdb's table has in-frame clones only and misses some. The table includes about 21,000 clones, around 77% detected once. The study, taken as a whole, reports: A likely sequencing artifact accounted for one observed cluster of highly shared sequence variants. CMV antigen specificity was confirmed in vitro for three CMV-associated chains.

This sequence originates from a man in his fifties or sixties in good health and CMV-seronegative. The sequencing input was PBMCs.

CDR3 in amino acids: CASSQDPGIYNEQFF. CDR3 DNA sequence: TGCGCCAGCAGCCAAGATCCCGGGATCTACAATGAGCAGTTCTTC. V and J are TRBV4-1 and TRBJ2-1; tentatively, D is TRBD2 (5 bases). The CDR3 is made up of 15 amino acids. Trimming removed 0 bases at V and 3 bases at J, with 9 bases between. CDR1 and CDR2 (germline): MGHRA, YSYEKL.